This T cell receptor (beta chain) was found in a study of PD-1 blockade in mismatch repair-deficient tumors. Background on the study: All were previously treated, progressing patients with approximately 11 mismatch repair-deficient cancer types. Study-wide points: Tumor-resident clones, often absent from pretreatment blood, expanded after pembrolizumab and then contracted.

Trimming removed 2 bases from V and 1 base from J, with 8 bases in between. CDR3 length equals 15 residues. Germline CDR1 reads KGHSH; CDR2 reads LQKENI. All patients were mismatch repair deficient, assessed by either PCR or immunohistochemistry. The TCR-sequenced patients were a few responders to pembrolizumab. Using immunoSEQ multiplex PCR, the repertoire was profiled, and TCRdb retains in-frame clones only, with some absent. The sample contains roughly 53,000 clones, around four fifths of which appear only once. As concerns this clone: The antigen is unknown.

The clonotype originates from an adult with mismatch repair-deficient cancer. The specimen was peripheral blood, collected 4 weeks after starting pembrolizumab. The V gene is TRBV18, the J gene TRBJ2-2; weak D call: TRBD1 (6 bases). CDR3 sequence reads: CASSPGTQNTGELFF. CDR3 sequence (DNA): TGTGCCAGCTCACCAGGGACACAGAACACCGGGGAGCTGTTTTTT.